This T cell receptor beta chain was profiled in a study of tumor-infiltrating lymphocytes in primary liver carcinoma. Joint extraction of RNA and DNA used roughly 18-34 mg of bulk tissue that was unsorted. Using a constant-region primer together with ProtoScript II reverse transcriptase, TCR beta cDNA was made from about 490 ng of total RNA. Slightly modified ARM-PCR served as the procedure for the TCR beta libraries. These libraries came from three rounds of nested multiplex PCR. A single record per CDR3 protein comes from TCRdb applying MiXCR to the multiplex PCR reads. This sample has some 110,000 distinct CDR3 sequences; around 83% occur once, and the top ten carry about 20%. As concerns this clonotype: A read error may produce the germline difference seen at one junction end.

The clonotype was recovered from a middle-aged man with primary liver carcinoma and hepatitis B virus infection. The sample consisted of liver tumor tissue from sampling region 3. Subset specified: tumor region T3, left-lateral pole.

This CDR3 reads CASSYPTGGMSEVFF. CDR3 DNA sequence: TGTGCCAGCAGTTATCCAACAGGGGGTATGAGTGAAGTTTTCTTT. The chain uses TRBV6-6 and TRBJ1-1; 8 nucleotides align to TRBD1. CDR1 MNHNY and CDR2 SVGAGI come from the germline V gene (reference sequence). The CDR3 has 15 residues.